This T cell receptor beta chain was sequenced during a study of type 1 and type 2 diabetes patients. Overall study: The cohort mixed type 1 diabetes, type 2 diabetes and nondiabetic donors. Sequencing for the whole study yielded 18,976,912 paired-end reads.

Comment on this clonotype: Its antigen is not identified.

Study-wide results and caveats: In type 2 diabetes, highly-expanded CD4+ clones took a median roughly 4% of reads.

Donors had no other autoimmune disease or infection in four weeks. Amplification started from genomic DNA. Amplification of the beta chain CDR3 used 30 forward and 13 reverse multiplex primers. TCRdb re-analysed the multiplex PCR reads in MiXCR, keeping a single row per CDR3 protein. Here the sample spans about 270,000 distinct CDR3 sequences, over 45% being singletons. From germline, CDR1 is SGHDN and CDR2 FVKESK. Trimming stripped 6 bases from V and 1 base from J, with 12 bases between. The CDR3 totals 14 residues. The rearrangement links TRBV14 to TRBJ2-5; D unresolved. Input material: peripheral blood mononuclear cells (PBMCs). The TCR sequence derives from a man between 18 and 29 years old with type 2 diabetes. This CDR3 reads CASRSRGSQETQYF. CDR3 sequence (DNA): TGTGCCAGCAGAAGCCGTGGGTCCCAAGAGACCCAGTACTTC. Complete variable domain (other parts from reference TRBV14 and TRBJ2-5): EAGVTQFPSHSVIEKGQTVTLRCDPISGHDNLYWYRRVMGKEIKFLLHFVKESKQDESGMPNNRFLAERTGGTYSTLKVQPAELEDSGVYFCASRSRGSQETQYFGPGTRLLVL.